Given below is one T cell receptor beta chain in context. The V gene lost 8 bases and the J gene lost 5 bases, with 10 bases spanning the gap. The CDR3 runs to 13 residues. Germline values: CDR1 MNHEY, CDR2 SVGAGI. In the original processing: Amplification of reference gene primers provided the estimated nucleated cell counts. Libraries were prepared by immunoSEQ multiplex PCR; TCRdb keeps only in-frame clonotypes and omits some of them. Clonal size and the V and J genes are those of that table, whereas D and trimming came from the DNA. The table lists 300,000 to 350,000 clones, over 90% of them singletons. Which cohort a participant joined came from the clinical history participants gave. The source of the sample is a study of blood T cell repertoires in COVID-19. Across the whole study: PBMCs, B-cell-depleted T cells, or T cells were the source of the cDNA or gDNA that made up the material.

Sequenced input: PBMCs or T cells enriched from blood (not recorded which). This sequence originates from a woman aged 25 to 39 who had been exposed to COVID-19. The rearrangement links TRBV6-5 to TRBJ1-6; D gene unclear. CDR3 sequence: CASCTSNNSPLHF. DNA of the CDR3: TGTGCCAGCTGCACAAGTAATAATTCACCCCTCCACTTT.